The 13 T cell receptor beta chains below all came from one sample that was sequenced in a study of human T cells and chemical hapten exposure. TCRdb ran MiXCR on the RACE reads and lists one entry per CDR3 protein. The table has over 150,000 distinct CDR3 sequences, about 27% seen once. The time point denotes: patch test 3, about 24 weeks after DPC sensitization. Indicated treatment: therapeutic diphenylcyclopropenone sensitization with weekly scalp DPC. Sequenced material: whole blood, taken in connection with sensitization to the hapten diphenylcyclopropenone (DPC). Receptors were obtained from a woman under 30 with alopecia areata. Some clones in this sample may be carry-over from other donors' samples.

This sequence joins TRBV20-1 and TRBJ1-1; no clear D. The germline V gene has CDR1 DFQATT and CDR2 SNEGSKA (reference sequence). The CDR3 totals 12 residues. Trimming removed 3 bases from V and 1 base from J, with 6 bases in between. In DNA form, the CDR3 reads TGCAGTGCTAGGGTCAAGAACACTGAAGCTTTCTTT. Residues: CSARVKNTEAFF.

This chain uses TRBV10-2 with TRBJ2-7, with D perhaps matching TRBD1 (6 bases). Germline V gene data show CDR1 as WSHSY and CDR2 as SAAADI. This CDR3 region has 15 residues. V was clipped by 7 bases and J by 2 bases, with 18 bases between them. The CDR3, as DNA: TGCGCCAGCACCGTAAATACGCGGACAGCCTACGAGCAGTACTTC. It translates to CASTVNTRTAYEQYF.

The gene calls are TRBV29-1 and TRBJ1-2, with D hard to call. V gave up 3 bases and J gave up 4 bases, with 9 bases separating them. Germline V gene data show CDR1 as SQVTM and CDR2 as ANQGSEA. The CDR3 runs to 12 residues. DNA for the CDR3: TGCAGCGTTGATTCAGGTCCCTATGGCTACACCTTC. It translates to CSVDSGPYGYTF.

The V call is TRBV7-9, the J call TRBJ2-7; 7 bases are a match to TRBD1. After removal of 8 bases from V and 2 bases from J, the junction contained 6 bases not matched to a gene. The length of the CDR3 is 13 residues. Germline V CDR1 and CDR2: SEHNR, FQNEAQ (reference sequence). CDR3 in amino acids: CASGWDSPYEQYF. For the CDR3, the DNA is TGTGCCAGCGGTTGGGACAGCCCCTACGAGCAGTACTTC.

J is TRBJ2-3 and V is TRBV29-1; D not resolved. From germline, CDR1 is SQVTM and CDR2 ANQGSEA. This CDR3 comprises 15 residues. V was trimmed by 4 bases and J by 6 bases, leaving 20 bases between them. CDR3 bases: TGCAGCGTTGTGTGGGCTCACCGTCCGAAGGATACGCAGTATTTT. It specifies CSVVWAHRPKDTQYF.

This chain uses TRBV29-1 with TRBJ2-7; tentatively, D is TRBD2 (5 bases). This CDR3 spans 11 amino acids. CDR1 and CDR2 (germline): SQVTM, ANQGSEA. The V end was cut by 5 bases, the J end by 9 bases, with 14 bases between. CDR3 residues: CSVSDLAGQYF. The CDR3 DNA is TGCAGCGTTTCCGACCTGGCGGGGCAGTACTTC.

This clonotype was seen ten or more times. J is TRBJ2-3 and V is TRBV20-1; D gene unclear. V was clipped by 6 bases and J by 3 bases, with 7 bases between them. The CDR3 consists of 11 residues. Germline V lookup: CDR1 DFQATT, CDR2 SNEGSKA (reference sequence). In DNA form, the CDR3 reads TGCAGTGCGTCCCGAACAGATACGCAGTATTTT. This encodes CSASRTDTQYF.

The chain carries TRBV4-3 and TRBJ2-7; TRBD2 agrees at 9 bases. V was clipped by 0 bases and J by 0 bases; unmatched bases: 6. The CDR3 runs 17 residues. Per the germline V gene, CDR1 is LGHNA and CDR2 is YSLEER. CDR3 sequence (DNA): TGCGCCAGCAGCCAAGAAGGTAGCGGGAGATTCTCCTACGAGCAGTACTTC. This codes for CASSQEGSGRFSYEQYF.

The chain recombines TRBV7-6 with TRBJ2-3, with 7 positions matching TRBD2. The CDR3 spans 17 residues. Germline V gives CDR1 SGHVS, CDR2 FNYEAQ. Germline trimming cut 2 bases from V and 0 bases from J; bases unmatched to any gene: 8. CDR3: CASSLMSLGGSTDTQYF. CDR3 sequence (DNA): TGTGCCAGCAGCTTAATGAGTTTGGGGGGGAGCACAGATACGCAGTATTTT.

V is TRBV25-1 and J is TRBJ2-7; D assignment may be TRBD1 or TRBD2 (5 bases each). Germline CDR1 MGHDK, CDR2 SYGVNS. The V end lost 4 bases, the J end lost 4 bases, and 17 bases lay between the germline ends. CDR3 length: 15 residues. The CDR3 DNA reads TGTGCCAGCAGTGGTAAACCGGGACGGAGTTACGAGCAGTACTTC. Encoded protein: CASSGKPGRSYEQYF.

This clonotype was seen a handful of times. The rearrangement links TRBV24-1 to TRBJ2-2, with TRBD1 matching over 8 bases. V lost 8 bases, J lost 1 base, and 2 bases stayed unmatched. CDR3 length: 14 amino acids. Per germline, CDR1 KGHDR and CDR2 SFDVKD. Here the CDR3 reads CATKGQGNTGELFF. CDR3 in DNA: TGTGCCACCAAAGGACAGGGGAACACCGGGGAGCTGTTTTTT.

This chain joins TRBV15 and TRBJ2-2; 10 bases match TRBD1. Losses at the gene ends were 6 bases for V and 4 bases for J; bases not matched to a gene: 5. CDR1 is LNHNV, CDR2 YYDKDF, per germline (reference sequence). The CDR3 is 15 amino acids. The CDR3 nucleotides read TGTGCCACCAGGAGACAGGGGGCAGGCACCGGGGAGCTGTTTTTT. Encoded protein: CATRRQGAGTGELFF.

This clonotype was found a few times. This chain joins TRBV5-1 and TRBJ2-7; D ambiguous. V was shortened by 0 bases and J by 0 bases, with 7 bases between the two germline ends. The CDR3 consists of 14 residues. Germline V lookup: CDR1 SGHRS, CDR2 YFSETQ. The chain's CDR3 is CASSLGTRSYEQYF. The DNA of the CDR3 is TGCGCCAGCAGCTTGGGGACCCGCTCCTACGAGCAGTACTTC.